The entry below describes one TCR beta chain. V was shortened by 1 base and J by 2 bases, with 9 bases between the two germline ends. Germline CDR1 is GTSNPN and CDR2 is SVGIG (reference sequence). This CDR3 region has 13 residues. These data come from a study of cytomegalovirus exposure and HLA in healthy donors. With 60 Vbeta and 13 Jbeta primers, the PCR was carried out. Clones were sequenced by immunoSEQ multiplex PCR, and TCRdb holds only the in-frame ones, with some missing. Here the sample spans about 160,000 clones, around 75% being singletons. The sequencing input was PBMCs. The receptor comes from a female donor in good health and CMV-seronegative. The chain has TRBV30 and TRBJ2-7; a weak D match, TRBD1 (6 bases). The DNA for the CDR3 is TGTGCCTGGAGTGGGGGGCTCACCTACGAGCAGTACTTC. Translating it yields CAWSGGLTYEQYF.